This T cell receptor (beta chain) was sequenced during a study of cytomegalovirus exposure and HLA in healthy donors. Study-level results: As was reported, the classifier diagnosed cytomegalovirus status with high specificity and sensitivity. Some V segments (TRBV6-2 and TRBV6-3 among them) were excluded as indistinguishable. Listed as cytomegalovirus-associated were 150 or so TCR beta chains.

Turning to this clone: Its antigen is currently unknown.

The CDR3 length is 17 residues. With 10 bases clipped from V and 1 base from J, the junction kept 18 bases outside the gene matches. Germline CDR1 and CDR2: SNHLY and FYNNEI. Primers included in the PCR were 60 Vbeta and 13 Jbeta primers. Assay used: immunoSEQ multiplex PCR; TCRdb lists only in-frame clones, some missing. The sample consists of 200,000 or so clones, about 83% of them appearing once. What was sequenced was PBMCs. This chain links TRBV2 with TRBJ2-7; 8 bases are shared with TRBD2. The TCR sequence derives from a human donor in good health. In DNA form, the CDR3 reads TGTGCCACCCAAGAAAGGCTAGCGGGTGCCCTTTCCTACGAGCAGTACTTC. Its translation: CATQERLAGALSYEQYF.